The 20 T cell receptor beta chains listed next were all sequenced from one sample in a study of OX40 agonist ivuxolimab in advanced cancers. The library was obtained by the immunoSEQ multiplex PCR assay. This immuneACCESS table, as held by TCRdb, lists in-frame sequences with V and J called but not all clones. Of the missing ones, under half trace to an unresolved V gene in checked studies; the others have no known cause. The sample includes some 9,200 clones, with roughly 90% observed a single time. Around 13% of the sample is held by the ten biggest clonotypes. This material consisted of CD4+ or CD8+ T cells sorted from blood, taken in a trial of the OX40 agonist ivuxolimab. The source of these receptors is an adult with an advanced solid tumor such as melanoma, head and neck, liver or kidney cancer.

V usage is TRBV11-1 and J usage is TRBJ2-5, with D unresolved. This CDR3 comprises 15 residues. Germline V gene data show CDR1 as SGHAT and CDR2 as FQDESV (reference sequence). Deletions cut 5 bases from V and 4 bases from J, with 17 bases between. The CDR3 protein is CASSPSVWAGETQYF. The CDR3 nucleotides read TGTGCCAGCAGCCCGTCAGTTTGGGCAGGAGAGACCCAGTACTTC. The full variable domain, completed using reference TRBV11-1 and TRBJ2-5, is EAEVAQSPRYKITEKSQAVAFWCDPISGHATLYWYRQILGQGPELLVQFQDESVVDDSQLPKDRFSAERLKGVDSTLKIQPAELGDSAMYLCASSPSVWAGETQYFGPGTRLLVL.

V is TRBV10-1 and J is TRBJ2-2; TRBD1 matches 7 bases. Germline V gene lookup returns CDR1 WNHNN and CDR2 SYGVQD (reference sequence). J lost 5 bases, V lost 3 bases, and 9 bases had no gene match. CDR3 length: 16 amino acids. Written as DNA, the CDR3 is TGCGCCAGCAGTGACAGGGGGACGGTTCGAACCGGGGAGCTGTTTTTT. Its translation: CASSDRGTVRTGELFF.

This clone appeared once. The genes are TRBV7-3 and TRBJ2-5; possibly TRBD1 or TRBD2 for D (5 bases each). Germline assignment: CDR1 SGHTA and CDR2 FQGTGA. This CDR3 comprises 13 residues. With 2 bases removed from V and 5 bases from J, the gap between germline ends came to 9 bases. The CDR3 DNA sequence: TGTGCCAGCAGCTTAGGGGGAACGGAGACCCAGTACTTC. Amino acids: CASSLGGTETQYF.

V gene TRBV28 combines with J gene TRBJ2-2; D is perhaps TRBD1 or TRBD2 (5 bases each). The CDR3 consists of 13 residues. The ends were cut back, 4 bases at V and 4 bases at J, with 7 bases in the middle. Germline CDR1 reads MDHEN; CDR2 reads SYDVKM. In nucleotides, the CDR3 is TGTGCCAGCAGTTCGGGGACCACCGGGGAGCTGTTTTTT. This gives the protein CASSSGTTGELFF.

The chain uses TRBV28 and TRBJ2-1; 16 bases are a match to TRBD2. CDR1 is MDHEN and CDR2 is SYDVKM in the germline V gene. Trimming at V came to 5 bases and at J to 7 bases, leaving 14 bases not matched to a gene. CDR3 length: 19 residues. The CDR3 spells CASSIILGGTSGRVNEQFF. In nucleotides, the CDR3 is TGTGCCAGCAGTATCATATTGGGGGGGACTAGCGGGAGGGTAAATGAGCAGTTCTTC.

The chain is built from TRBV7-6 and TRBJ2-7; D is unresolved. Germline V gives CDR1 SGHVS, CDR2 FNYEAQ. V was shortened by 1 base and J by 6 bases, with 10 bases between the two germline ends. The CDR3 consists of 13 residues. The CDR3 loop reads CASSLVVSREQYF. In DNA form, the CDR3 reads TGTGCCAGCAGCTTAGTTGTCTCGCGCGAGCAGTACTTC.

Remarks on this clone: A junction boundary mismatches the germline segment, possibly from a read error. DNA of the CDR3: TGTGCTAGCAGCCAAAATCGGGGGACCCAGTACTTC. This encodes CASSQNRGTQYF. V usage is TRBV7-7 and J usage is TRBJ2-5; possibly TRBD2 for D (5 bases). CDR3 size: 12 residues. In germline, CDR1 is SSHAT, CDR2 FNYEAQ (reference sequence). Looking up the rest from reference TRBV7-7 and TRBJ2-5 gives the full variable domain: GAGVSQSPRYKVTKRGQDVTLRCDPISSHATLYWYQQALGQGPEFLTYFNYEAQPDKSGLPSDRFSAERPEGSISTLTIQRTEQRDSAMYRCASSQNRGTQYFGPGTRLLVL.

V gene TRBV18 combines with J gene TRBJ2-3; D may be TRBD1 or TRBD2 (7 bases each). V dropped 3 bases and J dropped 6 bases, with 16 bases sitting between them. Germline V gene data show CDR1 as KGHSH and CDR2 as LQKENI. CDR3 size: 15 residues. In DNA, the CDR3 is TGTGCCAGCTCACCTTCACAGGGGAGGGAGGATACGCAGTATTTT. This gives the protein CASSPSQGREDTQYF.

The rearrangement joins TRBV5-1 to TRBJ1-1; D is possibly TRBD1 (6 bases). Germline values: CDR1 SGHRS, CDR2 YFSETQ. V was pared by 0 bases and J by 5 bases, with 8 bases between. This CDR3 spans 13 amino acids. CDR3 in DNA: TGCGCCAGCAGCTTGGCAGGGGAGACTGAAGCTTTCTTT. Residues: CASSLAGETEAFF.

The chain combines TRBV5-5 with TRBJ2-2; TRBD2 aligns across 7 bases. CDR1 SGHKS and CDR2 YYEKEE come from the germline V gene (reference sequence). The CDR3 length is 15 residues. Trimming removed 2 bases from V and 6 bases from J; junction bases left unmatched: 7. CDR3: CASSFLARESGELFF. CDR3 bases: TGTGCCAGCAGCTTTTTGGCGCGGGAGTCCGGGGAGCTGTTTTTT.

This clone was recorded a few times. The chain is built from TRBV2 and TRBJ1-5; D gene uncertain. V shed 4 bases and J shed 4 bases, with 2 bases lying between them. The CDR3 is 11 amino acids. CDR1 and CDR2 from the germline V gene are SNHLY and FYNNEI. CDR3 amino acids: CASSVNQPQHF. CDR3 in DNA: TGTGCCAGCAGTGTGAATCAGCCCCAGCATTTT.

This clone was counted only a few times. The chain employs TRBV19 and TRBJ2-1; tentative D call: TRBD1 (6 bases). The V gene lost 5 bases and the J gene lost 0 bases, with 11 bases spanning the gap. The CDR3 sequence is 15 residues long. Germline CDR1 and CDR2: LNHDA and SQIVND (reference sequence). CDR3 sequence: CASSRGQNSYNEQFF. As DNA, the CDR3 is TGTGCCAGTAGTCGAGGACAGAACTCCTACAATGAGCAGTTCTTC.

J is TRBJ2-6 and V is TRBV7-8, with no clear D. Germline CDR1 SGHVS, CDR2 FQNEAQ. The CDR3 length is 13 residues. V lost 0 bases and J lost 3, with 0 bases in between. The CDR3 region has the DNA TGTGCCAGCAGCTTAGCTGGGGCCAACGTCCTGACTTTC. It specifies CASSLAGANVLTF.

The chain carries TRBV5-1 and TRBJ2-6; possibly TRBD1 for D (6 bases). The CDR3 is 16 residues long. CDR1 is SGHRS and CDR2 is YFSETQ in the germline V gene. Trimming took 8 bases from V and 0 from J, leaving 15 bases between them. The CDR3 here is CASRGGSGSGANVLTF. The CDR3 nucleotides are TGCGCCAGTCGAGGGGGATCTGGCTCTGGGGCCAACGTCCTGACTTTC. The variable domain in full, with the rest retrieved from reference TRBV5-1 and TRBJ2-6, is KAGVTQTPRYLIKTRGQQVTLSCSPISGHRSVSWYQQTPGQGLQFLFEYFSETQRNKGNFPGRFSGRQFSNSRSEMNVSTLELGDSALYLCASRGGSGSGANVLTFGAGSRLTVL.

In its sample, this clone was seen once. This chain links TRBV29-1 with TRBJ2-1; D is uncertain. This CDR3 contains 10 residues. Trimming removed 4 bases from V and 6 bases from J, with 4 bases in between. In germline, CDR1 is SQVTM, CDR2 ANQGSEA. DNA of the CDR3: TGCAGCGTTGGAGCCAATGAGCAGTTCTTC. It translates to CSVGANEQFF.

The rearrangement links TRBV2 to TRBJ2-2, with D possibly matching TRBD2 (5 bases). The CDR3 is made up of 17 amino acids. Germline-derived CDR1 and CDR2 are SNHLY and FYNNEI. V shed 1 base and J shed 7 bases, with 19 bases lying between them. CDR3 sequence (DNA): TGTGCCAGCAGTGAAGGGCGGAAAGGGAGAGAGATCGGGGAGCTGTTTTTT. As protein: CASSEGRKGREIGELFF. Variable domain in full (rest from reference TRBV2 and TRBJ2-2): EPEVTQTPSHQVTQMGQEVILRCVPISNHLYFYWYRQILGQKVEFLVSFYNNEISEKSEIFDDQFSVERPDGSNFTLKIRSTKLEDSAMYFCASSEGRKGREIGELFFGEGSRLTVL.

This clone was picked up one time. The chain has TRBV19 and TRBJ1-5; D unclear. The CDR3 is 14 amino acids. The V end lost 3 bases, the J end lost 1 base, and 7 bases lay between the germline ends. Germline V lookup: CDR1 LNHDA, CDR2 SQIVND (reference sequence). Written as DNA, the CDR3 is TGTGCCAGTAGTATTATAGGGAGCAATCAGCCCCAGCATTTT. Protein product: CASSIIGSNQPQHF.

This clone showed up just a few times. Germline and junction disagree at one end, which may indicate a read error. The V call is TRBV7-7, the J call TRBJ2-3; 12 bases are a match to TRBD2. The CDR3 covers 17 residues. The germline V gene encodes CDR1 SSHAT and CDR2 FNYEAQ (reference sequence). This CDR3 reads CASSSNLGLAGPDTQYF. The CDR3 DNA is TGTGCTAGCAGTTCAAACTTAGGACTAGCGGGACCAGATACGCAGTATTTT.

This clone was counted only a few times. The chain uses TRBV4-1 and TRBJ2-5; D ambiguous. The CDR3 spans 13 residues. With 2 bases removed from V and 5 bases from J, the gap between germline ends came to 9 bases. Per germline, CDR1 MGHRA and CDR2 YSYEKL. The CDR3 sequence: CASSQNPRETQYF. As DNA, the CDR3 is TGCGCCAGCAGCCAAAACCCCCGGGAGACCCAGTACTTC.

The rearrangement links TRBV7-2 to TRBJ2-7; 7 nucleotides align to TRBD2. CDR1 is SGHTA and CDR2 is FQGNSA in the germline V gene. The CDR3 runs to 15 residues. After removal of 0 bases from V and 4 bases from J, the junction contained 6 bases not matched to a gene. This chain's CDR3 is CASSLAPSGDYEQYF. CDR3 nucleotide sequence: TGTGCCAGCAGCTTAGCGCCTAGCGGAGATTACGAGCAGTACTTC.